These 11 T cell receptor beta chains came from one sample sequenced in a study of cytomegalovirus exposure and HLA in healthy donors. Repertoires were generated with immunoSEQ multiplex PCR, while TCRdb's copy carries only in-frame clones and drops some. Of approximately 220,000 clones detected, about 83% appear once; the ten largest clones hold 2.6%. Sequenced material: PBMCs. The receptor set was obtained from a man between 18 and 35 years old in good health and CMV-seronegative.

This chain uses TRBV5-6 with TRBJ1-4; D is possibly TRBD1 (5 bases). The germline V and J ends were trimmed by 4 bases and 3 bases, with 10 bases remaining between them. CDR3 length: 14 amino acids. Germline values: CDR1 SGHDT, CDR2 YYEEEE. CDR3 nucleotides: TGTGCCAGCAGCCAACAGGTCGCTAATGAAAAACTGTTTTTT. Translating gives CASSQQVANEKLFF.

V usage is TRBV4-2 and J usage is TRBJ1-1; 7 bases fit TRBD1. The CDR3 runs 16 residues. The V gene's germline CDR1 is LGHNA and CDR2 YNFKEQ. V gave up 1 base and J gave up 3 bases; unmatched junction bases: 8. CDR3 residues: CASSQAVAQGDTEAFF. The DNA of the CDR3 is TGTGCCAGCAGCCAAGCTGTCGCGCAGGGGGACACTGAAGCTTTCTTT.

V gene TRBV23-1 combines with J gene TRBJ2-5; 10 nucleotides align to TRBD1. TRBV23-1 is an ORF; its function is uncertain. The CDR3 runs 15 residues. Unmatched junction bases numbered 4, after V lost 0 bases and J lost 6 bases. CDR3 amino acids: CASSQSGQGWKTQYF. CDR3 nucleotide sequence: TGCGCCAGCAGTCAATCGGGACAGGGGTGGAAGACCCAGTACTTC.

The V call is TRBV29-1, the J call TRBJ2-2; D is possibly TRBD1 (6 bases). This CDR3 is 15 amino acids long. From germline, CDR1 is SQVTM and CDR2 ANQGSEA. With 4 bases removed from V and 0 bases from J, the gap between germline ends came to 12 bases. The CDR3 spells CSVVSRDTNTGELFF. Here the CDR3 DNA reads TGCAGCGTTGTCAGTAGGGACACGAACACCGGGGAGCTGTTTTTT.

The chain employs TRBV30 and TRBJ2-7; D not certain. Germline V gene lookup returns CDR1 GTSNPN and CDR2 SVGIG (reference sequence). V lost 0 bases to trimming and J lost 6 bases, with 15 bases between them. The CDR3 loop spans 14 amino acids. The CDR3 loop is CAWSVSQVSPEQYF. The CDR3 DNA follows: TGTGCCTGGAGTGTATCCCAGGTGTCCCCCGAGCAGTACTTC.

This chain uses TRBV9 with TRBJ2-1; the match to TRBD2 covers 9 bases. CDR1 is SGDLS, CDR2 YYNGEE, per germline. Losses at the gene ends were 0 bases for V and 8 bases for J; bases not matched to a gene: 6. CDR3 length equals 15 residues. The DNA for the CDR3 is TGTGCCAGCAGCGTAGGCGGGAGGGGGGAGTATGAGCAGTTCTTC. This codes for CASSVGGRGEYEQFF.

This chain connects TRBV7-2 to TRBJ2-3; 9 positions agree with TRBD2. With V trimmed by 4 bases and J by 3 bases, 8 bases remained unmatched. The CDR3 loop spans 16 amino acids. Germline CDR1 reads SGHTA; CDR2 reads FQGNSA. CDR3 sequence: CASSSSGTSSTDTQYF. The DNA of the CDR3 is TGTGCCAGCAGCTCGTCCGGGACTAGCTCAACAGATACGCAGTATTTT.

The chain couples TRBV7-7 to TRBJ2-1; no clear D. The CDR3 extends over 15 amino acids. Trimming left V 1 base short and J 5 bases short, with 12 bases between. Germline V lookup: CDR1 SSHAT, CDR2 FNYEAQ (reference sequence). The CDR3 bases are TGTGCCAGCAGCTTAGGGCCCCTTGGGCACAATGAGCAGTTCTTC. This translates into CASSLGPLGHNEQFF.

The V gene is TRBV14, the J gene TRBJ2-7, with D maybe TRBD2 (7 bases). Germline CDR1 reads SGHDN; CDR2 reads FVKESK. The CDR3 consists of 16 residues. Trimming removed 1 base from V and 4 bases from J, with 17 bases in between. This CDR3 reads CASSQGSGGQRYEQYF. The CDR3 DNA is TGTGCCAGCAGCCAAGGATCCGGGGGGCAGAGGTACGAGCAGTACTTC.

This chain links TRBV5-1 with TRBJ2-5; 11 bases are shared with TRBD2. There are 15 residues in the CDR3. Trimming at V came to 8 bases and at J to 4 bases, leaving 10 bases not matched to a gene. Germline loops: CDR1 SGHRS, CDR2 YFSETQ. CDR3: CASELSGRAGETQYF. Here the CDR3 DNA reads TGCGCCAGTGAGCTTAGCGGGAGGGCCGGAGAGACCCAGTACTTC.

This clone was seen only once. The CDR3 spells CATQQGLAGVEQFF. The CDR3 DNA reads TGTGCCACCCAACAAGGACTAGCGGGGGTTGAGCAGTTCTTC. J is TRBJ2-1 and V is TRBV27; 13 positions agree with TRBD2. Germline values: CDR1 MNHEY, CDR2 SMNVEV (reference sequence). Trimming cost V 10 bases and J 9 bases; bases outside gene matches: 9. This CDR3 spans 14 amino acids.